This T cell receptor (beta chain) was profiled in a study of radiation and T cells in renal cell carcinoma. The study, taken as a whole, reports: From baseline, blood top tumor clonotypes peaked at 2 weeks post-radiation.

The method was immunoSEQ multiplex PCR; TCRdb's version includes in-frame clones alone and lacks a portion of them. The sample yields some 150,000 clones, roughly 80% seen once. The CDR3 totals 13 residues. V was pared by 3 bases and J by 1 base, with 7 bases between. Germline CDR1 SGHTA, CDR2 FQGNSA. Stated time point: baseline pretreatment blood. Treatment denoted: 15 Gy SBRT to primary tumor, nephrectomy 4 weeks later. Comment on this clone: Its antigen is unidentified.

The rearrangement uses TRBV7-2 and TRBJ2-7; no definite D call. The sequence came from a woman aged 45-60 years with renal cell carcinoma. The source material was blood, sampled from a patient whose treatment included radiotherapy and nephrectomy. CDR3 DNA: TGTGCCAGCAGCTTCGAGGTTTCCTACGAGCAGTACTTC. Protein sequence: CASSFEVSYEQYF.